These 10 T cell receptor beta chains came from one sample sequenced in a study of identical twins. Using its own MiXCR run on the 5' RACE reads, TCRdb lists one record per CDR3 protein. The table includes under 900,000 distinct CDR3 sequences, around a sixth detected once. The data also belong to a second study, concerning T cells expressing NK-cell markers.

Sequenced: PBMCs. The source of these receptors is a woman in her late teens or twenties in good health.

CDR3 protein: CASSHQGGGTEAFF. The CDR3, as DNA: TGTGCCAGCAGTCATCAGGGGGGTGGAACTGAAGCTTTCTTT. The genes are TRBV12-3 or TRBV12-4 and TRBJ1-1; 7 bases agree with TRBD1. V gave up 5 bases and J gave up 5 bases; unmatched junction bases: 8. The CDR3 sequence is 14 residues long.

V is TRBV19 and J is TRBJ2-1; D is possibly TRBD2 (5 bases). Germline CDR1 reads LNHDA; CDR2 reads SQIVND (reference sequence). The CDR3 covers 15 residues. The V gene lost 9 bases and the J gene lost 0 bases, with 15 bases spanning the gap. In nucleotides, the CDR3 is TGTGCCAGCCAGCCCCCGGGGAGCTCCTACAATGAGCAGTTCTTC. Residues: CASQPPGSSYNEQFF. Full variable domain (outside the CDR3, taken from reference TRBV19 and TRBJ2-1): DGGITQSPKYLFRKEGQNVTLSCEQNLNHDAMYWYRQDPGQGLRLIYYSQIVNDFQKGDIAEGYSVSREKKESFPLTVTSAQKNPTAFYLCASQPPGSSYNEQFFGPGTRLTVL.

This clonotype was seen only a few times. This chain links TRBV4-3 with TRBJ1-1; no definite D call. V was shortened by 0 bases and J by 2 bases, with 19 bases between the two germline ends. From germline, CDR1 is LGHNA and CDR2 YSLEER. This CDR3 region has 18 residues. The CDR3 DNA reads as TGCGCCAGCAGCCAAGATGGAAGCCAGAGGCCCCACAACACTGAAGCTTTCTTT. Translating it yields CASSQDGSQRPHNTEAFF.

This rearrangement joins TRBV5-1 to TRBJ1-1; tentative D call: TRBD1 (5 bases). V lost 4 bases, J lost 11 bases, and 15 bases lay in between. This CDR3 contains 12 residues. Germline CDR1 and CDR2: SGHRS and YFSETQ. The CDR3 coding sequence is TGCGCCAGCAGCGGCGCAGGGAACGACGCTTTCTTT. Residues: CASSGAGNDAFF.

This clonotype has just a few counts. The chain couples TRBV12-3 or TRBV12-4 to TRBJ1-3; TRBD1 might be the D (6 bases). The V gene lost 6 bases and the J gene lost 0 bases, with 18 bases spanning the gap. The CDR3 loop spans 17 amino acids. The CDR3 spells CASSPDGQWFSGNTIYF. The CDR3, as DNA: TGTGCCAGCAGCCCCGATGGACAGTGGTTCTCTGGAAACACCATATATTTT.

This clonotype was recorded at least ten times. The chain employs TRBV10-3 and TRBJ1-1, with D maybe TRBD1 (6 bases). V was trimmed by 3 bases and J by 8 bases, leaving 13 bases between them. Germline values: CDR1 ENHRY, CDR2 SYGVKD. This CDR3 has 13 amino acids. CDR3 protein: CAISDGVGQEAFF. In DNA form, the CDR3 reads TGTGCCATCAGTGATGGGGTGGGACAAGAAGCTTTCTTT.

This sequence joins TRBV14 and TRBJ2-6; no reliable D call. V gave up 3 bases and J gave up 0 bases, with 3 bases separating them. Looked up from germline, CDR1 is SGHDN and CDR2 is FVKESK. The CDR3 is made up of 14 amino acids. The CDR3 region is CASSHRSGANVLTF. The CDR3, as DNA: TGTGCCAGCAGCCATCGCTCTGGGGCCAACGTCCTGACTTTC.

This clonotype was picked up a small number of times. This rearrangement joins TRBV12-3 or TRBV12-4 to TRBJ1-5; no clear D gene. This CDR3 is built from 14 residues. V was clipped by 7 bases and J by 1 base, with 11 bases between them. In nucleotides, the CDR3 is TGTGCCAGCACCCTGGGTGGGAGCAATCAGCCCCAGCATTTT. It translates to CASTLGGSNQPQHF.

This clonotype has more than one count but fewer than ten. This chain uses TRBV27 with TRBJ1-1; D call uncertain. The germline V and J ends were trimmed by 8 bases and 7 bases, with 17 bases remaining between them. The CDR3 runs 13 residues. Germline lookup yields CDR1 MNHEY and CDR2 SMNVEV (reference sequence). The CDR3 sequence is CASWSRAQNEAFF. The CDR3 region has the DNA TGTGCCAGCTGGTCACGAGCCCAGAATGAAGCTTTCTTT.

Only a few counts were recorded for this clonotype. This chain joins TRBV20-1 and TRBJ2-3; a weak D match, TRBD2 (6 bases). Germline V gene data show CDR1 as DFQATT and CDR2 as SNEGSKA (reference sequence). V lost 3 bases and J 2 bases, leaving 18 bases between the germline ends. This CDR3 contains 16 residues. DNA of the CDR3: TGCAGTGCTAGGGGTGCCGGGAGTCTTTCCACAGATACGCAGTATTTT. Amino acid sequence: CSARGAGSLSTDTQYF.